This TCR beta chain was identified in a study of vaccination effects on CD4 cells after COVID-19. Background on the study: Post-vaccine specimens were collected at a median of 72 days following the second dose.

Viral peptide pool expansion of antigen-specific CD4+ T cells preceded sequencing in the ViraFEST assay. Culture proceeded for approximately nine days, and CD4+ T cells were then isolated. Infection with SARS-CoV-2 occurred in the person between March and December 2020, and PCR confirmed it. Participants completed two doses of the BNT162b2 or mRNA-1273 vaccine. Some clones are missing from TCRdb's copy, which holds only in-frame ones; the method was immunoSEQ multiplex PCR. The table lists more than 15,000 clones, over 60% of them singletons, with 20% to 25% in the top ten. Study-level points and caveats: The study found that post-vaccine spike-reactive clones in convalescents were mainly new vaccine-induced clones.

A remark on this clone: Its target is not known.

The sequence derives from a human donor who had a prior SARS-CoV-2 infection. This specimen was CD4+ T cells from PBMCs cultured with SARS-CoV-2 spike peptides, taken after COVID-19 vaccination.

CDR3 DNA: TGCGCCAGCAGCTTGGGAGGGCAGGGTTACGAGCAGTACTTC. This codes for CASSLGGQGYEQYF. The chain has TRBV5-1 and TRBJ2-7; the D call may be TRBD1 or TRBD2 (5 bases each). Germline lookup yields CDR1 SGHRS and CDR2 YFSETQ. The CDR3 covers 14 residues. Trimming removed 0 bases from V and 4 bases from J, with 11 bases in between.